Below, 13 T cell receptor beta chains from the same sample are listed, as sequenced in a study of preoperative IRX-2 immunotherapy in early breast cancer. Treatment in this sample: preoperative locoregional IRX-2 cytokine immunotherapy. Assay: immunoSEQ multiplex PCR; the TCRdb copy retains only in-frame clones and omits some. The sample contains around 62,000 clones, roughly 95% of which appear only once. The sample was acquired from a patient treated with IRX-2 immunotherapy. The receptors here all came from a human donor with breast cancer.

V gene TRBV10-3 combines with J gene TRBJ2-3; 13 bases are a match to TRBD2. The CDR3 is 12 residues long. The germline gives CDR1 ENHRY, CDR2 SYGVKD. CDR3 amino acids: CAHGTSGEAQYF. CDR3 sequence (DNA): TGTGCTCACGGGACTAGCGGGGAGGCGCAGTATTTT.

As DNA, the CDR3 is TGTGCCAGCAGTCCCACGGGGGCGTCTCAGCCCCAGCATTTT. Its protein product is CASSPTGASQPQHF. V and J are TRBV27 and TRBJ1-5, with a weak D call TRBD1 (6 bases). Germline loops: CDR1 MNHEY, CDR2 SMNVEV (reference sequence). There are 14 residues in the CDR3. Trimming removed 5 bases at V and 6 bases at J, with 14 bases between.

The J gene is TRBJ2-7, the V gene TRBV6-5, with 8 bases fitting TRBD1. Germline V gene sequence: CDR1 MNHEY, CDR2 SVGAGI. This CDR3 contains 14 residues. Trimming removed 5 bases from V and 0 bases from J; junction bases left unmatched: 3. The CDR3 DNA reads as TGTGCCAGCAGTACGGACAGGGCCTCCTACGAGCAGTACTTC. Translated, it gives CASSTDRASYEQYF.

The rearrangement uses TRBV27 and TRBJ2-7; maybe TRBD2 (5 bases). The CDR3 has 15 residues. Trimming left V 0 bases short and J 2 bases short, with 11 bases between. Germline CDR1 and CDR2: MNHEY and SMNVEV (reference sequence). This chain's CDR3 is CASSLSRGSAYEQYF. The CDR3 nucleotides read TGTGCCAGCAGTTTATCCCGGGGATCTGCCTACGAGCAGTACTTC.

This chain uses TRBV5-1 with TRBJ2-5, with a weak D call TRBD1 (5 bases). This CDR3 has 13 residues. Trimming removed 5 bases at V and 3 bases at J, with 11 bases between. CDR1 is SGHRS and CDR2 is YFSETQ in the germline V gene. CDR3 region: CASRRLGEETQYF. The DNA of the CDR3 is TGCGCCAGCAGAAGGCTAGGGGAAGAGACCCAGTACTTC.

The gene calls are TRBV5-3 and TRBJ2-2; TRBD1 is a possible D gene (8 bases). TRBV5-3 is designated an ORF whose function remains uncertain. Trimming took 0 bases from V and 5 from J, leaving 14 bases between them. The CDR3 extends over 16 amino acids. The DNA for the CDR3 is TGTGCCAGAAGCTTGGAATACAGGGGGGGGACCGGGGAGCTGTTTTTT. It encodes CARSLEYRGGTGELFF.

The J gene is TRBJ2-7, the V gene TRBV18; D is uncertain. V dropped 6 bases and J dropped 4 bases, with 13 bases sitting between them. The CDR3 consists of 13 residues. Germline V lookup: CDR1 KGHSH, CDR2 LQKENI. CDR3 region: CASSPLDSYEQYF. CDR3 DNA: TGTGCCAGCTCGCCGCTAGATTCGTACGAGCAGTACTTC.

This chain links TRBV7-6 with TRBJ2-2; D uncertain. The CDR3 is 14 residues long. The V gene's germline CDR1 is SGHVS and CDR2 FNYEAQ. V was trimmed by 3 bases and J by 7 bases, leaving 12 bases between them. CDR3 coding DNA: TGTGCCAGCAGCTTGGACCCAGGCAACGGGGAGCTGTTTTTT. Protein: CASSLDPGNGELFF.

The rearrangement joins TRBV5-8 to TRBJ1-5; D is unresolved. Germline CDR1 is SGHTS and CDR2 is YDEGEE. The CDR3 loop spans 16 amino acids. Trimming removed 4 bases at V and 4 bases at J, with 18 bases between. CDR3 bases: TGTGCCAGCAGCCCCTACGGCCGAGGGAGGAATCAGCCCCAGCATTTT. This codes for CASSPYGRGRNQPQHF.

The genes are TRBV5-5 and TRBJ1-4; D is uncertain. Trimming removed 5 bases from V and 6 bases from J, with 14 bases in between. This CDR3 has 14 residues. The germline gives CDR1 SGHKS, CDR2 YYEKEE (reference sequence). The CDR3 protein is CASSFWWEDEKLFF. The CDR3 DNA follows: TGTGCCAGCAGTTTTTGGTGGGAGGATGAAAAACTGTTTTTT.

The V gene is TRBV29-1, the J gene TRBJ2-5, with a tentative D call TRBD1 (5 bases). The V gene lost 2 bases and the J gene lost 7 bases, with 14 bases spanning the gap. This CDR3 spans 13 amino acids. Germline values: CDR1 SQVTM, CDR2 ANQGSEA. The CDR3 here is CSVEFAGIGTQYF. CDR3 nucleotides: TGCAGCGTTGAATTCGCAGGGATAGGGACCCAGTACTTC.

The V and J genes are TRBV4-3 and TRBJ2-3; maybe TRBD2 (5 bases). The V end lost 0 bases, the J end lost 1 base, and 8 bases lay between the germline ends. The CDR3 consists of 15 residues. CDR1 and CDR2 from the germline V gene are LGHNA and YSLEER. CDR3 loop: CASSQDGLGTDTQYF. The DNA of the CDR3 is TGCGCCAGCAGCCAAGATGGACTTGGCACAGATACGCAGTATTTT.

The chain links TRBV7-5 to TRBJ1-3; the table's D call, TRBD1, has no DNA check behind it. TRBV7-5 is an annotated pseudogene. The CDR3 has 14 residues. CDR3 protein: CARSLAGSGNTIYF. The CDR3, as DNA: TGTGCCAGAAGCTTAGCAGGATCTGGAAACACCATATATTTT.